The rows below give T cell receptor beta chains drawn from one sample of a study of response to subunit inactivated influenza vaccine. Using its own MiXCR run on the RT-PCR reads, TCRdb lists one record per CDR3 protein. The table lists some 520,000 distinct CDR3 sequences, about 15% of them singletons. The sequences come from CD4+ T cells sorted from PBMCs, collected around 2 years after vaccination. These receptors were obtained from a man aged 45 to 70 who received an inactivated influenza vaccine. Both conserved end residues are part of each CDR3. The order of the fields is J gene, V gene, clone size, D gene, CDR3 protein, CDR3 DNA. D genes are given only for firm matches. Clone size is not always given. Where it is, it says once, few, many or a class for expanded clones.

j_call: TRBJ2-4; v_call: TRBV28; clone_size: -; d_call: TRBD1; cdr3_aa: CASSQTGVSLNIQYF; cdr3_nt: TGTGCCAGCAGCCAGACAGGGGTTTCCCTAAACATTCAGTACTTC
j_call: TRBJ2-1; v_call: TRBV20-1; clone_size: few; d_call: -; cdr3_aa: CSANVLVDDEQFF; cdr3_nt: TGCAGTGCTAACGTCCTGGTAGACGATGAGCAGTTCTTC
j_call: TRBJ2-4; v_call: TRBV4-1; clone_size: many; d_call: TRBD2; cdr3_aa: CASSQGEGTAKNIQYF; cdr3_nt: TGCGCCAGCAGCCAAGGGGAGGGGACGGCCAAAAACATTCAGTACTTC
j_call: TRBJ2-7; v_call: TRBV7-7; clone_size: -; d_call: TRBD1; cdr3_aa: CASSKGVSLDRVASYEQYF; cdr3_nt: TGTGCTAGCAGCAAAGGAGTCAGCCTGGACAGGGTCGCGTCCTACGAGCAGTACTTC
j_call: TRBJ1-3; v_call: TRBV15; clone_size: few; d_call: -; cdr3_aa: CATSRARGYTGNTIYF; cdr3_nt: TGTGCCACCAGCAGAGCTAGGGGGTATACTGGAAACACCATATATTTT
j_call: TRBJ2-4; v_call: TRBV5-5; clone_size: few; d_call: TRBD1; cdr3_aa: CASSTSGTGVYIQYF; cdr3_nt: TGTGCCAGCAGCACTTCCGGGACAGGGGTATACATTCAGTACTTC
j_call: TRBJ2-7; v_call: TRBV11-2; clone_size: -; d_call: -; cdr3_aa: CASSLDHEQYF; cdr3_nt: TGTGCCAGCAGCTTAGATCACGAGCAGTACTTC
j_call: TRBJ2-7; v_call: TRBV12-3/TRBV12-4; clone_size: many; d_call: -; cdr3_aa: CASSPEFSEQYF; cdr3_nt: TGTGCCAGCAGTCCCGAATTTAGCGAGCAGTACTTC
j_call: TRBJ2-7; v_call: TRBV9; clone_size: few; d_call: -; cdr3_aa: CASSKDSTLGEQYF; cdr3_nt: TGTGCCAGCAGCAAGGACAGTACCCTCGGCGAGCAGTACTTC
j_call: TRBJ2-1; v_call: TRBV5-5; clone_size: -; d_call: -; cdr3_aa: CASSSQVNEQFF; cdr3_nt: TGTGCCAGCAGCAGTCAGGTGAATGAGCAGTTCTTC
j_call: TRBJ2-1; v_call: TRBV18; clone_size: few; d_call: TRBD2; cdr3_aa: CASSPLRTSGNSNEQFF; cdr3_nt: TGTGCCAGCTCACCATTACGGACTAGCGGGAATTCGAATGAGCAGTTCTTC
j_call: TRBJ2-1; v_call: TRBV29-1; clone_size: few; d_call: -; cdr3_aa: CSVSLLGLGDEQFF; cdr3_nt: TGCAGCGTTTCACTGCTTGGTCTAGGGGATGAGCAGTTCTTC
j_call: TRBJ1-3; v_call: TRBV3-1; clone_size: many; d_call: -; cdr3_aa: CASSQDRTTGNTIYF; cdr3_nt: TGTGCCAGCAGCCAAGATCGGACAACTGGAAACACCATATATTTT
j_call: TRBJ1-2; v_call: TRBV20-1; clone_size: -; d_call: -; cdr3_aa: CSARVSRSTYGYTF; cdr3_nt: TGCAGTGCTAGAGTCAGCCGAAGCACCTATGGCTACACCTTC
j_call: TRBJ2-2; v_call: TRBV4-1; clone_size: -; d_call: -; cdr3_aa: CASSQVSGPGELFF; cdr3_nt: TGCGCCAGCAGCCAAGTCTCCGGCCCCGGGGAGCTGTTTTTT
j_call: TRBJ1-1; v_call: TRBV5-1; clone_size: few; d_call: TRBD1; cdr3_aa: CASSFQGGAEAFF; cdr3_nt: TGCGCCAGCAGCTTCCAGGGGGGGGCTGAAGCTTTCTTT
j_call: TRBJ2-7; v_call: TRBV6-1; clone_size: -; d_call: -; cdr3_aa: CASSEVWLILSYEQYF; cdr3_nt: TGTGCCAGCAGTGAAGTGTGGCTGATCCTCTCCTACGAGCAGTACTTC
j_call: TRBJ1-2; v_call: TRBV4-3; clone_size: -; d_call: TRBD1; cdr3_aa: CASSQNRGVVGYTF; cdr3_nt: TGCGCCAGCAGCCAAAACAGGGGGGTCGTTGGCTACACCTTC
j_call: TRBJ2-3; v_call: TRBV7-3; clone_size: -; d_call: -; cdr3_aa: CASSFSLVDTQYF; cdr3_nt: TGTGCCAGCAGCTTTTCTCTGGTCGATACGCAGTATTTT
j_call: TRBJ1-6; v_call: TRBV29-1; clone_size: few; d_call: -; cdr3_aa: CSVSYGTRNSPLHF; cdr3_nt: TGCAGCGTCTCGTACGGGACGAGGAATTCACCCCTCCACTTT
j_call: TRBJ2-7; v_call: TRBV28; clone_size: -; d_call: TRBD1; cdr3_aa: CASSDLTGREQYF; cdr3_nt: TGTGCCAGCAGCGACTTGACAGGGCGCGAGCAGTACTTC
j_call: TRBJ2-4; v_call: TRBV29-1; clone_size: -; d_call: -; cdr3_aa: CSVASGDIQYF; cdr3_nt: TGCAGCGTAGCTTCTGGGGACATTCAGTACTTC